These T cell receptor beta chains were read from a single sample in a study of regulatory T cells in long-lasting Graves disease. TCRdb analysed the multiplex PCR reads with MiXCR anew, one entry per CDR3 protein. The repertoire has approximately 350,000 distinct CDR3 sequences, about 23% of them found once; the top ten carry 25% to 30%. Sample: peripheral blood mononuclear cells (PBMCs), taken when the disease was refractory, from a patient treated with antithyroid drugs. The origin of the receptors is a woman in her thirties or forties with Graves disease. Both conserved end residues are part of each CDR3. The D gene is left open where the match is weak. The size field is filled for only some rows; it gives once, few, many or a size class.

TRBD1,few,TRBV20-1,TRBJ1-2,CSASDLQGRANGYTF,TGCAGTGCTAGCGACTTACAGGGGCGCGCTAATGGCTACACCTTC
-,many,TRBV28,TRBJ1-1,CASRRPHDTEAFF,TGTGCCAGCAGGAGACCCCATGACACTGAAGCTTTCTTT
TRBD2,many,TRBV3-1,TRBJ2-5,CASTTRGLEETQYF,TGTGCCAGCACCACCCGGGGACTAGAAGAGACCCAGTACTTC
-,-,TRBV5-6,TRBJ2-5,CASSQTGYQETQYF,TGTGCCAGCAGCCAAACAGGGTACCAAGAGACCCAGTACTTC
-,many,TRBV24-1,TRBJ2-7,CATWTSKGNGQPYEQYF,TGTGCCACCTGGACCTCTAAAGGGAACGGGCAGCCCTACGAGCAGTACTTC
-,many,TRBV2,TRBJ2-7,CASRGHYEQYF,TGTGCCAGCCGGGGCCACTACGAGCAGTACTTC
-,many,TRBV24-1,TRBJ2-7,CATSEGDYEQYF,TGTGCCACCAGTGAAGGAGACTACGAGCAGTACTTC
TRBD2,-,TRBV7-9,TRBJ2-5,CASSRTSGWGETQYF,TGTGCCAGCAGCAGGACTAGCGGCTGGGGGGAGACCCAGTACTTC
TRBD1,-,TRBV7-3,TRBJ2-7,CASSNDLGPGQVDLDEQYF,TGTGCCAGCAGCAATGACCTCGGACCGGGACAGGTAGACTTGGACGAGCAGTACTTC
-,-,TRBV6-2/TRBV6-3,TRBJ1-6,CASSPRILNNPPLHF,TGTGCCAGCAGTCCCAGGATCCTGAACAATCCACCCCTCCACTTT
-,many,TRBV10-3,TRBJ2-5,CAISLDHEDQETQYF,TGTGCCATCAGCCTTGACCATGAGGATCAAGAGACCCAGTACTTC
TRBD1,few,TRBV30,TRBJ1-2,CAWGRTGDNYGYTF,TGTGCCTGGGGGCGGACAGGGGATAACTATGGCTACACCTTC
TRBD1,-,TRBV30,TRBJ1-1,CAWMTGDLNTEAFF,TGTGCCTGGATGACAGGGGATTTGAACACTGAAGCTTTCTTT
TRBD2,-,TRBV6-2/TRBV6-3,TRBJ2-2,CASSFGGLAGSFGELFF,TGTGCCAGCAGTTTTGGGGGGTTAGCGGGAAGTTTCGGGGAGCTGTTTTTT
-,-,TRBV10-3,TRBJ2-2,CAISDGAGENTGELFF,TGTGCCATCAGTGACGGTGCAGGCGAGAACACCGGGGAGCTGTTTTTT
TRBD1,many,TRBV20-1,TRBJ2-7,CSAKGQGSEQYF,TGCAGTGCAAAGGGACAGGGAAGCGAGCAGTACTTC
TRBD2,many,TRBV27,TRBJ2-7,CASSPWSVAGGNEQYF,TGTGCCAGCAGTCCTTGGTCGGTAGCGGGAGGAAACGAGCAGTACTTC
TRBD2,few,TRBV19,TRBJ2-2,CACRTSGRKNTGELFF,TGTGCCTGCAGGACTAGCGGGAGAAAGAACACCGGGGAGCTGTTTTTT
-,few,TRBV20-1,TRBJ2-7,CSAELGILSYEQYF,TGCAGTGCTGAGTTGGGCATCCTTTCCTACGAGCAGTACTTC
-,-,TRBV6-1,TRBJ2-1,CASSKQGINEQFF,TGTGCCAGCAGTAAGCAGGGAATCAATGAGCAGTTCTTC
-,-,TRBV5-1,TRBJ1-5,CASSLDGYSNQPQHF,TGCGCCAGCAGCTTGGATGGTTATAGCAATCAGCCCCAGCATTTT
TRBD1,few,TRBV4-1,TRBJ1-1,CASTRGQVMGTEAFF,TGCGCCAGCACCCGCGGACAGGTTATGGGAACTGAAGCTTTCTTT